The next 28 T cell receptor beta chains were all read from a single sample in a study of beta chain features in type 1 diabetes. Isolated RNA was reverse transcribed in full, so expressed TCRB transcripts were sequenced. Here immunoSEQ multiplex PCR was the method, and the copy in TCRdb shows in-frame clones only, minus some. Of hundreds of thousands of clones in the sample, roughly 12% were seen once. Source material: naive CD4+ T cells from blood. These receptors came from a young man in good health.

The chain combines TRBV7-3 with TRBJ2-3; 8 bases agree with TRBD2. The ends lost 2 bases at V and 4 bases at J; junction bases unmatched: 2. The V gene's germline CDR1 is SGHTA and CDR2 FQGTGA. The CDR3 is 14 residues long. CDR3 nucleotides: TGTGCCAGCAGCTTACAAGCGGGAGCAGATACGCAGTATTTT. Translating it yields CASSLQAGADTQYF.

The gene calls are TRBV28 and TRBJ2-7; 8 bases fit TRBD1. V shed 1 base, J shed 6 bases, and the junction held 5 bases outside the gene matches. Germline CDR1 and CDR2: MDHEN and SYDVKM. CDR3 size: 14 residues. The CDR3 loop reads CASSLSRGPSEQYF. In DNA form, the CDR3 reads TGTGCCAGCAGTTTATCCAGGGGGCCTAGCGAGCAGTACTTC.

This CDR3 reads CASSYNKNTGELFF. The DNA of the CDR3 is TGTGCCAGCAGTTACAACAAGAACACCGGGGAGCTGTTTTTT. V and J are TRBV5-4 and TRBJ2-2; D gene ambiguous. CDR3 length equals 14 residues. V was trimmed by 5 bases and J by 1 base, leaving 9 bases between them. Per the germline V gene, CDR1 is SGHNT and CDR2 is YYREEE (reference sequence).

Only a few counts were recorded for this clone. The CDR3 sequence: CASRRTVFYQPQHF. As DNA, the CDR3 is TGTGCCAGCAGGCGGACAGTATTTTATCAGCCCCAGCATTTT. The gene calls are TRBV28 and TRBJ1-5; tentatively, D is TRBD1 (6 bases). The V end was cut by 6 bases, the J end by 5 bases, with 14 bases between. This CDR3 has 14 residues. The germline gives CDR1 MDHEN, CDR2 SYDVKM.

The chain couples TRBV30 to TRBJ2-1; 9 bases are shared with TRBD2. Looked up from germline, CDR1 is GTSNPN and CDR2 is SVGIG (reference sequence). V lost 5 bases, J lost 6 bases, and 11 bases stayed unmatched. The CDR3 covers 15 residues. Written as DNA, the CDR3 is TGTGCCTGGTCCCGCGGGGGGGCCTGGGTCAATGAGCAGTTCTTC. It codes for CAWSRGGAWVNEQFF.

This chain connects TRBV7-9 to TRBJ1-6, with D tentatively TRBD1 (6 bases). Looked up from germline, CDR1 is SEHNR and CDR2 is FQNEAQ (reference sequence). V was clipped by 5 bases and J by 0 bases, with 11 bases between them. This CDR3 region has 16 residues. Here the CDR3 DNA reads TGTGCCAGCAGCCCTACAGGGAGCTCCTATAATTCACCCCTCCACTTT. It specifies CASSPTGSSYNSPLHF.

The genes are TRBV28 and TRBJ1-4; D perhaps matches TRBD1 (6 bases). The CDR3 has 11 residues. V was shortened by 6 bases and J by 14 bases, with 13 bases between the two germline ends. CDR1 and CDR2 from the germline V gene are MDHEN and SYDVKM. DNA of the CDR3: TGTGCCAGCAGGACGACAAGGGGGCTGTTTTTT. This translates into CASRTTRGLFF.

The CDR3 DNA is TGTGCCAGTAGTATAAGTAGCGGGAGTGGAGAGACCCAGTACTTC. Its translation is CASSISSGSGETQYF. V usage is TRBV19 and J usage is TRBJ2-5; 9 bases agree with TRBD2. The V segment lost 2 bases and the J segment 4 bases; nucleotides outside the gene matches: 5. The CDR3 is made up of 15 amino acids. CDR1 is LNHDA, CDR2 SQIVND, per germline (reference sequence).

This CDR3 reads CASSMFGTGAISNQPQHF. The CDR3 DNA sequence: TGTGCCAGTAGTATGTTCGGGACAGGGGCCATCAGCAATCAGCCCCAGCATTTT. V is TRBV19 and J is TRBJ1-5; 10 bases fit TRBD1. Looked up from germline, CDR1 is LNHDA and CDR2 is SQIVND (reference sequence). The CDR3 contains 18 residues. J lost 1 base, V lost 3 bases, and 9 bases had no gene match.

The rearrangement uses TRBV30 and TRBJ2-3; the D is unclear. V lost 0 bases to trimming and J lost 1 base, with 8 bases between them. The CDR3 sequence is 14 residues long. Germline V gives CDR1 GTSNPN, CDR2 SVGIG (reference sequence). CDR3 in DNA: TGTGCCTGGAGTGTATCGCTACGCACAGATACGCAGTATTTT. Translation gives CAWSVSLRTDTQYF. Full variable domain (missing parts from reference TRBV30 and TRBJ2-3): SQTIHQWPATLVQPVGSPLSLECTVEGTSNPNLYWYRQAAGRGLQLLFYSVGIGQISSEVPQNLSASRPQDRQFILSSKKLLLSDSGFYLCAWSVSLRTDTQYFGPGTRLTVL.

This clone was seen a handful of times. The junction departs from germline at one end; a sequencing error may be responsible. The chain recombines TRBV7-7 with TRBJ1-2; D unresolved. Looked up from germline, CDR1 is SSHAT and CDR2 is FNYEAQ (reference sequence). The CDR3 loop spans 11 amino acids. For the CDR3, the DNA is TGTGCTAGCAGCGGTAGCTATGGCTACACCTTC. The encoded protein is CASSGSYGYTF.

CDR3 nucleotides: TGTGCCAGCAGCTTAGTTGCGGGATCGAACACCGGGGAGCTGTTTTTT. Its translation: CASSLVAGSNTGELFF. The V call is TRBV7-7, the J call TRBJ2-2, with D maybe TRBD2 (6 bases). The CDR3 covers 16 residues. V was shortened by 1 base and J by 0 bases, with 9 bases between the two germline ends. CDR1 and CDR2 from the germline V gene are SSHAT and FNYEAQ (reference sequence).

The CDR3 sequence is CASSLGVAGKYEQYF. DNA for the CDR3: TGTGCCAGCAGCTTAGGTGTAGCGGGGAAATACGAGCAGTACTTC. The chain links TRBV7-2 to TRBJ2-7, with TRBD2 matching 8 bases. The CDR3 is 15 residues long. The germline CDR1 and CDR2 sequences are SGHTA and FQGNSA. The V gene end was trimmed by 1 base and the J gene end by 4 bases; junction bases not matched to a gene: 6.

The CDR3 nucleotides are TGTGCCAGTAGTATTAACGGAGACCCAAACAATGAGCAGTTCTTC. It translates to CASSINGDPNNEQFF. This chain joins TRBV19 and TRBJ2-1; no reliable D call. Germline V gives CDR1 LNHDA, CDR2 SQIVND (reference sequence). The V end was cut by 3 bases, the J end by 5 bases, with 14 bases between. This CDR3 region has 15 residues.

This clone appeared a few times. The CDR3 nucleotides are TGTGCCAGCAGCGTAGCAGTGCGGGAAGGTCAAGAGACCCAGTACTTC. Protein sequence: CASSVAVREGQETQYF. The chain employs TRBV9 and TRBJ2-5, with a weak D call TRBD2 (6 bases). This CDR3 has 16 amino acids. In germline, CDR1 is SGDLS, CDR2 YYNGEE. Trimming took 0 bases from V and 2 from J, leaving 14 bases between them. Variable domain in full (rest from reference TRBV9 and TRBJ2-5): DSGVTQTPKHLITATGQRVTLRCSPRSGDLSVYWYQQSLDQGLQFLIQYYNGEERAKGNILERFSAQQFPDLHSELNLSSLELGDSALYFCASSVAVREGQETQYFGPGTRLLVL.

There are a few counts of this clone. V gene TRBV11-2 combines with J gene TRBJ2-1; D is perhaps TRBD1 (6 bases). Germline-derived CDR1 and CDR2 are SGHAT and FQNNGV. The CDR3 is made up of 15 amino acids. The V gene lost 5 bases and the J gene lost 12 bases, with 23 bases spanning the gap. Here the CDR3 reads CASSPRQPGEQGQFF. The CDR3 region has the DNA TGTGCCAGCAGCCCCCGTCAGCCAGGGGAGCAAGGGCAGTTCTTC. The whole variable domain, filled in from reference TRBV11-2 and TRBJ2-1, reads EAGVAQSPRYKIIEKRQSVAFWCNPISGHATLYWYQQILGQGPKLLIQFQNNGVVDDSQLPKDRFSAERLKGVDSTLKIQPAKLEDSAVYLCASSPRQPGEQGQFFGPGTRLTVL.

The chain links TRBV29-1 to TRBJ2-1, with 7 bases fitting TRBD2. Germline assignment: CDR1 SQVTM and CDR2 ANQGSEA. This CDR3 has 18 residues. V shed 3 bases and J 3 bases; nucleotides not matched to a gene: 17. CDR3 DNA: TGCAGCGTTGATCTCAGGCAGAGACAGAGCGGGGACTACAATGAGCAGTTCTTC. Its protein product is CSVDLRQRQSGDYNEQFF.

This clone has more than one count but fewer than ten. The chain joins TRBV4-1 to TRBJ2-7; D is unclear. This CDR3 spans 16 amino acids. Germline CDR1 and CDR2: MGHRA and YSYEKL. Trimming removed 3 bases at V and 1 base at J, with 16 bases between. The DNA for the CDR3 is TGCGCCAGCAGCCACGATCGCGTATTTAGTTCCTACGAGCAGTACTTC. It encodes CASSHDRVFSSYEQYF.

This sequence joins TRBV5-1 and TRBJ2-1; TRBD1 matches at 9 bases. Germline assignment: CDR1 SGHRS and CDR2 YFSETQ. This CDR3 has 15 amino acids. Trimming took 4 bases from V and 3 from J; bases not matched to a gene: 5. The CDR3: CASSLVGQGYNEQFF. CDR3 nucleotides: TGCGCCAGCAGCCTGGTGGGACAGGGCTACAATGAGCAGTTCTTC. Full variable domain (remainder filled in from reference TRBV5-1 and TRBJ2-1): KAGVTQTPRYLIKTRGQQVTLSCSPISGHRSVSWYQQTPGQGLQFLFEYFSETQRNKGNFPGRFSGRQFSNSRSEMNVSTLELGDSALYLCASSLVGQGYNEQFFGPGTRLTVL.

This clone has just a few counts. The chain uses TRBV28 and TRBJ1-1; TRBD1 matches at 7 bases. Trimming at V came to 7 bases and at J to 4 bases, leaving 12 bases not matched to a gene. This CDR3 contains 15 residues. Germline assignment: CDR1 MDHEN and CDR2 SYDVKM. CDR3 loop: CASTLGVSGGTEAFF. The CDR3 DNA sequence: TGTGCCAGCACCTTGGGGGTTTCAGGGGGCACTGAAGCTTTCTTT.

The chain uses TRBV7-6 and TRBJ2-1, with TRBD2 matching over 9 bases. The junction had 6 bases not matched to a gene; V was cut back by 5 bases and J by 4 bases. This CDR3 spans 15 amino acids. Germline CDR1 and CDR2: SGHVS and FNYEAQ. DNA for the CDR3: TGTGCCAGCAGCCCCCGGGCGGGGGGGTACAATGAGCAGTTCTTC. Its protein is CASSPRAGGYNEQFF.

The chain combines TRBV4-2 with TRBJ2-1; TRBD1 aligns across 8 bases. Germline assignment: CDR1 LGHNA and CDR2 YNFKEQ. CDR3 length: 17 residues. V was pared by 0 bases and J by 8 bases, with 12 bases of the junction left unmatched. The CDR3 region has the DNA TGTGCCAGCAGCCAAGAAACTCGCGGACAGGGTGGTGATGAGCAGTTCTTC. This gives the protein CASSQETRGQGGDEQFF.

This clone came up a few times. The chain uses TRBV9 and TRBJ1-6, with 7 positions matching TRBD1. Looked up from germline, CDR1 is SGDLS and CDR2 is YYNGEE. The CDR3 has 14 residues. J gave up 10 bases and V 4 bases, and 8 bases lay outside the gene matches. The CDR3 bases are TGTGCCAGCAGCCCCCGGACAGGTCAGTCACCCCTCCACTTT. Residues: CASSPRTGQSPLHF.

This clone has just a few counts. V gene TRBV5-6 combines with J gene TRBJ1-4; D remains unclear. V lost 0 bases and J lost 8, with 11 bases in between. The CDR3 length is 14 residues. CDR1 SGHDT and CDR2 YYEEEE come from the germline V gene. In nucleotides, the CDR3 is TGTGCCAGCAGCTTGGGCCCTATCTGGGAAAAACTGTTTTTT. The encoded protein is CASSLGPIWEKLFF.

The CDR3 loop reads CATSKGLAASTDTQYF. The CDR3 DNA reads TGTGCCACCAGCAAAGGACTAGCGGCGAGCACAGATACGCAGTATTTT. This sequence joins TRBV15 and TRBJ2-3; 10 positions match TRBD2. Germline lookup yields CDR1 LNHNV and CDR2 YYDKDF (reference sequence). The CDR3 runs 16 residues. V shed 4 bases and J 0 bases; nucleotides not matched to a gene: 4.

The chain couples TRBV7-3 to TRBJ1-2; 8 bases are shared with TRBD1. Trimming took 5 bases from V and 1 from J; bases not matched to a gene: 6. From germline, CDR1 is SGHTA and CDR2 FQGTGA. CDR3 length equals 15 residues. The CDR3 loop reads CASSPQGAYNYGYTF. CDR3 DNA sequence: TGTGCCAGCAGCCCCCAGGGGGCGTATAACTATGGCTACACCTTC.

This chain connects TRBV6-6 to TRBJ1-5, with TRBD1 matching over 12 bases. The V segment lost 5 bases and the J segment 6 bases; nucleotides outside the gene matches: 8. CDR1 and CDR2 from the germline V gene are MNHNY and SVGAGI (reference sequence). This CDR3 comprises 16 residues. Here the CDR3 reads CASSTGQGAQIQPQHF. CDR3 nucleotide sequence: TGTGCCAGCAGTACGGGACAGGGGGCGCAGATTCAGCCCCAGCATTTT.

V and J are TRBV5-1 and TRBJ1-5, with D unresolved. The germline gives CDR1 SGHRS, CDR2 YFSETQ. Trimming took off 0 bases at V and 8 bases at J, with 12 bases between the two ends. CDR3 size: 14 residues. CDR3 in amino acids: CASSLGTAGEPQHF. The CDR3 region has the DNA TGCGCCAGCAGCTTGGGTACGGCTGGAGAGCCCCAGCATTTT.